Listed here are 8 T cell receptor beta chains from one sample, sequenced in a study of T cells after yellow fever vaccination (dated by TCRdb to the late 2010s). Receptor libraries were prepared by 5' RACE. Instrument on record: Illumina HiSeq 2500. TCRdb reran the public reads through fastp at Q25 and MiXCR, keeping productive beta chains. Duplicate CDR3 protein sequences are folded into a single record with the most common DNA and genes. A total of about 630,000 distinct CDR3 sequences appear in this sample, around 12% of them only once. The ten largest clones add up to 14% to 15% of the sample. Explained via the paper, the treatment or condition label denotes: live attenuated yellow fever vaccine strain. Sequencing used PBMCs, obtained on the day of the yellow fever booster vaccination. These receptors came from a man younger than 40 who received the YFV17D yellow fever vaccine.

This clonotype was counted ten times or more. DNA of the CDR3: TGTGCCAGCAGTCCGCTAGGGAATGAGCAGTTCTTC. Translation gives CASSPLGNEQFF. The chain couples TRBV12-3 or TRBV12-4 to TRBJ2-1; D uncertain. This CDR3 has 12 amino acids. V was cut by 5 bases and J by 7 bases, with 9 bases left in between.

This clonotype occurred a few times. This CDR3 reads CASSFGTRYDEQFF. CDR3 in DNA: TGTGCCAGCAGTTTTGGGACTAGATACGATGAGCAGTTCTTC. The chain is built from TRBV12-3 or TRBV12-4 and TRBJ2-1; 8 bases match TRBD2. Losses at the gene ends were 3 bases for V and 8 bases for J; bases not matched to a gene: 6. This CDR3 is built from 14 residues.

This sequence joins TRBV29-1 and TRBJ1-5; D not certain. The CDR3 contains 14 residues. Trimming removed 4 bases at V and 6 bases at J, with 16 bases between. The V gene's germline CDR1 is SQVTM and CDR2 ANQGSEA. CDR3 DNA: TGCAGCGTTGGGTACGGGCCTCCGGGTCAGCCCCAGCATTTT. Its protein product is CSVGYGPPGQPQHF.

This clonotype was counted between two and nine times. J is TRBJ2-1 and V is TRBV7-2; no definite D call. The V gene lost 2 bases and the J gene lost 6 bases, with 17 bases spanning the gap. This CDR3 is built from 16 residues. Germline CDR1 is SGHTA and CDR2 is FQGNSA. The CDR3 bases are TGTGCCAGCAGCTTATATGTCGGCCACGTGGGCAATGAGCAGTTCTTC. This sequence encodes CASSLYVGHVGNEQFF.

V and J are TRBV7-6 and TRBJ2-7; D unclear. Trimming removed 1 base at V and 12 bases at J, with 19 bases between. The germline V gene has CDR1 SGHVS and CDR2 FNYEAQ. The CDR3 extends over 14 amino acids. CDR3 in amino acids: CASSLGGLRQRMYF. Here the CDR3 DNA reads TGTGCCAGCAGCTTAGGGGGTTTGCGGCAGAGAATGTACTTC.

This chain links TRBV5-1 with TRBJ1-6; 7 bases line up with TRBD1. This CDR3 has 14 residues. The germline CDR1 and CDR2 sequences are SGHRS and YFSETQ. V gave up 4 bases and J gave up 7 bases; unmatched junction bases: 5. CDR3 DNA: TGCGCCAGCAGCGATCGGACAGGAAATTCACCCCTCCACTTT. Translation gives CASSDRTGNSPLHF.

This clonotype has more than one count but fewer than ten. This rearrangement joins TRBV20-1 to TRBJ1-1, with TRBD1 identical over 9 bases. The CDR3 contains 15 residues. Germline V gene lookup returns CDR1 DFQATT and CDR2 SNEGSKA (reference sequence). V lost 6 bases to trimming and J lost 1 base; unmatched junction nucleotides: 9. CDR3 nucleotide sequence: TGCAGTGCCAAATCCCCGGGACAGGGGAACACTGAAGCTTTCTTT. Residues: CSAKSPGQGNTEAFF.

In its sample, this clonotype was seen a few times. CDR3 bases: TGTGCCAGCAAGAAGGGACAGGGGTTTGGGCCCCAGCATTTT. Amino acid sequence: CASKKGQGFGPQHF. The gene calls are TRBV2 and TRBJ1-5; TRBD1 aligns across 10 bases. The ends lost 7 bases at V and 9 bases at J; junction bases unmatched: 9. From germline, CDR1 is SNHLY and CDR2 FYNNEI. There are 14 residues in the CDR3.